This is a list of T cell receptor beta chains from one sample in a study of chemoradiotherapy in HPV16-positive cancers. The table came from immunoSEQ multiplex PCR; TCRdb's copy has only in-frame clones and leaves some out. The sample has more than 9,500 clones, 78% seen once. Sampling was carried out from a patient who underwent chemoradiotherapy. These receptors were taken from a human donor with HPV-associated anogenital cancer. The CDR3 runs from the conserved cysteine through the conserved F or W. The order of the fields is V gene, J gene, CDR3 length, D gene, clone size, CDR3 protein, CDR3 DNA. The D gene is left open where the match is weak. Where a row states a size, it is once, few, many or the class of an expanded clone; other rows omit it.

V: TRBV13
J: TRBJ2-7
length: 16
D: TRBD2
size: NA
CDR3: CASSSRLAGGLGEQYF
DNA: TGTGCCAGCAGCTCCCGACTAGCGGGGGGCCTCGGCGAGCAGTACTTC

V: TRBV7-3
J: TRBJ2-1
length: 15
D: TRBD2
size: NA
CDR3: CASSLLAGGLNEQFF
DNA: TGTGCCAGCAGCTTACTAGCGGGGGGGCTCAATGAGCAGTTCTTC

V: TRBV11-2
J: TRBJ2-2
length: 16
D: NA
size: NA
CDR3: CASSLKPTYDTGELFF
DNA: TGTGCCAGCAGCTTAAAGCCCACCTACGACACCGGGGAGCTGTTTTTT

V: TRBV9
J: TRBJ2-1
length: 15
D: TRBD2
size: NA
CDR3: CASSATSGGAFEQFF
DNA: TGTGCCAGCAGCGCGACTAGCGGGGGGGCTTTTGAGCAGTTCTTC

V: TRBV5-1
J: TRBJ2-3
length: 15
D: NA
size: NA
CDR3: CASSFGGTITDTQYF
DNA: TGCGCCAGCAGCTTTGGTGGGACAATCACAGATACGCAGTATTTT

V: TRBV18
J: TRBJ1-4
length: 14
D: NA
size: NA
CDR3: CASSPLGAVEKLFF
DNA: TGTGCCAGCTCACCTCTTGGGGCGGTTGAAAAACTGTTTTTT

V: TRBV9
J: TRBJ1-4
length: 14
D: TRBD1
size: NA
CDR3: CASSAEGAVEKLFF
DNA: TGTGCCAGCAGCGCCGAGGGGGCTGTGGAAAAACTGTTTTTT

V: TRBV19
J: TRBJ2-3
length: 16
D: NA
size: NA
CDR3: CASSTTGRTSTDTQYF
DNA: TGTGCCAGTAGTACCACTGGTAGGACTAGCACAGATACGCAGTATTTT

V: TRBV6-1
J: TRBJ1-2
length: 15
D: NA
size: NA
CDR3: CASSESWGKGYGYTF
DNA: TGTGCCAGCAGTGAGAGTTGGGGGAAGGGATATGGCTACACCTTC

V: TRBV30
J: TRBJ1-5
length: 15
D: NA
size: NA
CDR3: CAWRPGASSNQPQHF
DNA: TGTGCCTGGAGACCAGGGGCGTCGAGCAATCAGCCCCAGCATTTT

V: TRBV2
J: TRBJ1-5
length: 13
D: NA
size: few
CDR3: CASSEGRVQPQHF
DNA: TGTGCCAGCAGTGAGGGCAGGGTCCAGCCCCAGCATTTT

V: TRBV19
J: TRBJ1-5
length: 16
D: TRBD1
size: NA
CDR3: CASSLRTGGADQPQHF
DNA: TGTGCCAGTAGTTTAAGGACAGGGGGCGCGGATCAGCCCCAGCATTTT

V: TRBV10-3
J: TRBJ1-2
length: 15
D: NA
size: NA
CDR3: CAISEVYRELDGYTF
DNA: TGTGCCATCAGTGAAGTTTACAGGGAGTTGGATGGCTACACCTTC

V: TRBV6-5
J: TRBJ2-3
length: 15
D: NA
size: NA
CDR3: CASSYSGTDTDTQYF
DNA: TGTGCCAGCAGTTACTCCGGGACGGACACAGATACGCAGTATTTT

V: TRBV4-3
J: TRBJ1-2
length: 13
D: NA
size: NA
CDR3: CASSQDGHYGYTF
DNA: TGCGCCAGCAGCCAAGATGGTCACTATGGCTACACCTTC

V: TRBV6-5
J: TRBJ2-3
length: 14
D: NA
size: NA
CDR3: CASSLLERAGTQYF
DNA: TGTGCCAGCAGTTTACTAGAAAGGGCAGGTACGCAGTATTTT

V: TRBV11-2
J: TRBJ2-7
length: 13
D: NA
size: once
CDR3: CASSLAPSYEQYF
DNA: TGTGCCAGCAGCTTAGCGCCCTCCTACGAGCAGTACTTC

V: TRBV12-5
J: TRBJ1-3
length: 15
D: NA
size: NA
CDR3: CASALVRETGNTIYF
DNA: TGTGCTAGTGCCCTCGTCCGGGAAACTGGAAACACCATATATTTT

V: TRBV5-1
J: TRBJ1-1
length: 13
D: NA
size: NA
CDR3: CASSWLVNTEAFF
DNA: TGCGCCAGCAGCTGGCTGGTAAACACTGAAGCTTTCTTT

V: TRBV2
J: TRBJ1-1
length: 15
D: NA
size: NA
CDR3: CASSAGRAMNTEAFF
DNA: TGTGCCAGCAGTGCCGGGAGGGCTATGAACACTGAAGCTTTCTTT

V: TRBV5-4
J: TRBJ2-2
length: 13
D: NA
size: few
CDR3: CASSLVGTGELFF
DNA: TGTGCCAGCAGCTTGGTGGGGACCGGGGAGCTGTTTTTT

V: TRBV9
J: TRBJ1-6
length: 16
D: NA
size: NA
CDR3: CASSASVGSYNSPLHF
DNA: TGTGCCAGCAGCGCCTCGGTTGGCTCCTATAATTCACCCCTCCACTTT

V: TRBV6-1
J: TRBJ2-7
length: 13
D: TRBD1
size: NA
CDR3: CASVRTGVYEQYF
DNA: TGTGCCAGCGTAAGGACAGGGGTCTACGAGCAGTACTTC

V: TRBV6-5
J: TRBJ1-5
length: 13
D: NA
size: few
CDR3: CASRGGINQPQHF
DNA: TGTGCCAGCAGGGGAGGGATAAATCAGCCCCAGCATTTT

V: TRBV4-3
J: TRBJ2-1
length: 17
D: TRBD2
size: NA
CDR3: CASSQDLGGGAYNEQFF
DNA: TGCGCCAGCAGCCAAGATCTTGGCGGGGGGGCCTACAATGAGCAGTTCTTC